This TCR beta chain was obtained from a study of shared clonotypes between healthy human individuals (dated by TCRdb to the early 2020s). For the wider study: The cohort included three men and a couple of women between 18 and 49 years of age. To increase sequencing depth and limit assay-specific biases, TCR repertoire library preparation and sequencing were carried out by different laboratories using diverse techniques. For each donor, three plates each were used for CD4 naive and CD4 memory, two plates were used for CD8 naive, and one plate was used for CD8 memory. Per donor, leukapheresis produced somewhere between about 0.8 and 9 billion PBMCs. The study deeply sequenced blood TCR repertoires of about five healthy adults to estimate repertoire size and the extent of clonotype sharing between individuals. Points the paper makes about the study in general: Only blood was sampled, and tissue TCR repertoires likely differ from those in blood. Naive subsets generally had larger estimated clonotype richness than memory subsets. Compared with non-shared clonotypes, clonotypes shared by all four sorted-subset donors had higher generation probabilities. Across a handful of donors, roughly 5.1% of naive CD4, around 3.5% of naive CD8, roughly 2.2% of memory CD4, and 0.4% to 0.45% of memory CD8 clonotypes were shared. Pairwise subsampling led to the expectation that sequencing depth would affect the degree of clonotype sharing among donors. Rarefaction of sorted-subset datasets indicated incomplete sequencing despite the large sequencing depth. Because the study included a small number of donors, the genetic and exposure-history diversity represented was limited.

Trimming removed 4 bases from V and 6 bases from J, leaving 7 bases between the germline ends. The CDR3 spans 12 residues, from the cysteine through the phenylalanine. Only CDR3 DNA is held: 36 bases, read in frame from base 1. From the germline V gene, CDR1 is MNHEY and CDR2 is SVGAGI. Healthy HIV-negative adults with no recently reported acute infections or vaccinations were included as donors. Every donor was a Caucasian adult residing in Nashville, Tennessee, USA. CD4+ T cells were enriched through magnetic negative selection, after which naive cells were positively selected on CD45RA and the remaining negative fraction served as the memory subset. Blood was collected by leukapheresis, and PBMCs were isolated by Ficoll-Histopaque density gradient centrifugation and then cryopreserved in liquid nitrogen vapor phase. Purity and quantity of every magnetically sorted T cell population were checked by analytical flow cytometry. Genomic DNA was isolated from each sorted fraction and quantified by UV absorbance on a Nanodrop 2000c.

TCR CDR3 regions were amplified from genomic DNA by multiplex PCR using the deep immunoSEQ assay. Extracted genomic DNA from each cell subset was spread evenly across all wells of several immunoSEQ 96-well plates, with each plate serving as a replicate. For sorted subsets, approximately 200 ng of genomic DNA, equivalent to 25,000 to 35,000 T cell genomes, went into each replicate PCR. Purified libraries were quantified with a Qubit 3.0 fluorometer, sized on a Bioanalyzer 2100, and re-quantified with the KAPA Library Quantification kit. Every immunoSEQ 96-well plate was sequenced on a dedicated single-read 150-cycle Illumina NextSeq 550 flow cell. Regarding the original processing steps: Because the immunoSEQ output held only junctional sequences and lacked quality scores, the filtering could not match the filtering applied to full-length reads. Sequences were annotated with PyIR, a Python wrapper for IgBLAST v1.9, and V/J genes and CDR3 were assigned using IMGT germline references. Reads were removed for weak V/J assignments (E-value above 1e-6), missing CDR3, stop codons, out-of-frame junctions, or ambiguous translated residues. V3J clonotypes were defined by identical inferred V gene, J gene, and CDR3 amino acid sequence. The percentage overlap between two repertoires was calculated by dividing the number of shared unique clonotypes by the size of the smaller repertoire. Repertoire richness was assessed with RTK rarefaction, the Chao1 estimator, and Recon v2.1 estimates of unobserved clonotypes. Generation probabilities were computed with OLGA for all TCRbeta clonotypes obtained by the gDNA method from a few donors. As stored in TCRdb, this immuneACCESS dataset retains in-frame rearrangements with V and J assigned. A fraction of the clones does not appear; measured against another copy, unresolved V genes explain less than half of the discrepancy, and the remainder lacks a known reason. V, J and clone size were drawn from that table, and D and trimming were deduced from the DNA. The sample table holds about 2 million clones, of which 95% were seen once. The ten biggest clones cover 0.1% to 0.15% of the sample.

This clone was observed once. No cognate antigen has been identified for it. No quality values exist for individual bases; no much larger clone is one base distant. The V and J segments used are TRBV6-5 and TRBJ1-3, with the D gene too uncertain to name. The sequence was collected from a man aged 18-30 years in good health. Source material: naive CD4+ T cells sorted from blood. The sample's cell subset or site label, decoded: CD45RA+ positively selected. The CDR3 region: CASSFAANTIYF. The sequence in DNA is TGTGCCAGCAGTTTCGCAGCAAACACCATATATTTT.